The 18 T cell receptor beta chains presented below share a single source sample, sequenced in a study of cytomegalovirus exposure and HLA in healthy donors. PCR used 60 Vbeta primers and 13 Jbeta primers. The method was immunoSEQ multiplex PCR; TCRdb's version includes in-frame clones alone and lacks a portion of them. Of around 190,000 clones listed, 85% were seen once; the top ten hold less than 2.5%. Specimen: PBMCs. These receptors were collected from a woman in her forties or fifties in good health and CMV-seronegative.

The V gene is TRBV2, the J gene TRBJ2-7; unclear D gene. This CDR3 has 11 residues. Germline V gene sequence: CDR1 SNHLY, CDR2 FYNNEI. The V end was cut by 4 bases, the J end by 3 bases, with 4 bases between. In DNA, the CDR3 is TGTGCCAGCAGTGCTAGCTACGAGCAGTACTTC. Translation: CASSASYEQYF.

A remark on this clone: At one end, the junction sequence differs from germline, possibly due to a read error. This rearrangement joins TRBV20-1 to TRBJ1-2; D might be TRBD1 (6 bases). The germline CDR1 and CDR2 sequences are DFQATT and SNEGSKA (reference sequence). The length of the CDR3 is 10 residues. The CDR3 sequence: CSARGQDGPF. The CDR3 nucleotides are TGCAGTGCTAGAGGACAGGACGGCCCCTTC.

The chain is built from TRBV19 and TRBJ2-2; 10 bases map to TRBD1. The germline gives CDR1 LNHDA, CDR2 SQIVND (reference sequence). The CDR3 consists of 14 residues. V lost 6 bases and J lost 5; bases outside the gene matches: 3. In DNA form, the CDR3 reads TGTGCCAGTAGCGACAGGGGGCGGACCGGGGAGCTGTTTTTT. Translated: CASSDRGRTGELFF.

The J gene is TRBJ1-6, the V gene TRBV2, with D uncertain. The germline gives CDR1 SNHLY, CDR2 FYNNEI. The CDR3 spans 14 residues. The germline V and J ends were trimmed by 7 bases and 11 bases, with 18 bases remaining between them. CDR3 loop: CASTADGAGTPLHF. CDR3 DNA: TGTGCCAGCACCGCCGATGGAGCGGGGACACCCCTCCACTTT.

The chain recombines TRBV6-4 with TRBJ2-1; 10 bases match TRBD1. Unmatched junction bases numbered 11, after V lost 7 bases and J lost 8 bases. The CDR3 has 15 amino acids. The germline V gene has CDR1 MRHNA and CDR2 SNTAGT. The CDR3 spells CASKTTGGVFDEQFF. Written as DNA, the CDR3 is TGTGCCAGCAAGACGACAGGGGGCGTATTCGATGAGCAGTTCTTC.

The chain couples TRBV7-9 to TRBJ1-1; D gene ambiguous. Germline V lookup: CDR1 SEHNR, CDR2 FQNEAQ (reference sequence). V lost 4 bases and J 1 base, leaving 10 bases between the germline ends. The CDR3 consists of 14 residues. In DNA form, the CDR3 reads TGTGCCAGCAGCTCCAATACAGCGAACACTGAAGCTTTCTTT. Protein product: CASSSNTANTEAFF.

The chain carries TRBV7-2 and TRBJ2-7; 8 bases line up with TRBD1. Germline trimming cut 4 bases from V and 2 bases from J; bases unmatched to any gene: 7. There are 15 residues in the CDR3. Germline V gene lookup returns CDR1 SGHTA and CDR2 FQGNSA. In DNA, the CDR3 is TGTGCCAGCAGCTCGGGACAGGCCTCGGCCTACGAGCAGTACTTC. Encoded protein: CASSSGQASAYEQYF. Full variable domain (remainder filled in from reference TRBV7-2 and TRBJ2-7): GAGVSQSPSNKVTEKGKDVELRCDPISGHTALYWYRQSLGQGLEFLIYFQGNSAPDKSGLPSDRFSAERTGGSVSTLTIQRTQQEDSAVYLCASSSGQASAYEQYFGPGTRLTVT.

This chain uses TRBV23-1 with TRBJ1-2, with D tentatively TRBD1 (6 bases). TRBV23-1 belongs to the ORF category, with a function that is uncertain. The germline V and J ends were trimmed by 9 bases and 3 bases, with 14 bases remaining between them. The CDR3 contains 13 residues. CDR3 loop: CARPGRGHYGYTF. The CDR3 DNA reads as TGCGCCAGACCAGGCAGGGGACACTATGGCTACACCTTC.

This clone was counted a few times. The chain joins TRBV28 to TRBJ2-7; 9 nucleotides align to TRBD2. Germline CDR1 is MDHEN and CDR2 is SYDVKM. V dropped 7 bases and J dropped 5; count of bases not matched to a gene: 3. The CDR3 is made up of 12 amino acids. DNA for the CDR3: TGTGCCAGCATTAGCGGGAGACACGAGCAGTACTTC. It specifies CASISGRHEQYF.

V gene TRBV27 combines with J gene TRBJ2-1; 12 bases fit TRBD2. In germline, CDR1 is MNHEY, CDR2 SMNVEV (reference sequence). CDR3 length: 15 amino acids. With V trimmed by 5 bases and J by 7 bases, 6 bases remained unmatched. The CDR3 DNA is TGTGCCAGCAGTCTCGGACTAGCGGGATTAAATGAGCAGTTCTTC. Translating it yields CASSLGLAGLNEQFF.

This clone showed up just a few times. This chain joins TRBV6-4 and TRBJ2-2; 10 bases align to TRBD2. The CDR3 extends over 15 amino acids. V was pared by 3 bases and J by 6 bases, with 4 bases of the junction left unmatched. CDR1 MRHNA and CDR2 SNTAGT come from the germline V gene. The CDR3 loop reads CASSDEAGGPGELFF. The CDR3 DNA reads TGTGCCAGCAGTGATGAAGCGGGAGGGCCCGGGGAGCTGTTTTTT.

V and J are TRBV27 and TRBJ2-5; 11 positions agree with TRBD1. The closer fit of TRBJ2-7 to the DNA end suggests the J call may be wrong. The germline CDR1 and CDR2 sequences are MNHEY and SMNVEV (reference sequence). The CDR3 sequence is 17 residues long. CDR3 residues: CASSTRSGTGGHYEQYF. The CDR3 nucleotides read TGTGCCAGCAGCACCAGATCCGGGACAGGGGGGCACTACGAGCAGTACTTC.

This chain links TRBV27 with TRBJ2-7; TRBD1 might be the D (5 bases). Germline-derived CDR1 and CDR2 are MNHEY and SMNVEV (reference sequence). Deletions cut 0 bases from V and 2 bases from J, with 11 bases between. CDR3 size: 15 residues. Here the CDR3 reads CASSLSRTPAYEQYF. The CDR3 DNA sequence: TGTGCCAGCAGTTTATCGCGGACACCTGCCTACGAGCAGTACTTC.

The genes are TRBV4-3 and TRBJ2-3; possible D gene TRBD2, 6 bases. The CDR3 contains 16 residues. V gave up 5 bases and J gave up 1 base, with 16 bases separating them. Germline loops: CDR1 LGHNA, CDR2 YSLEER. CDR3 in amino acids: CASSRQRVEGTDTQYF. The CDR3 nucleotides read TGCGCCAGCAGCAGACAGCGGGTCGAGGGCACAGATACGCAGTATTTT.

The chain employs TRBV5-1 and TRBJ2-2, with 10 bases identical to TRBD2. Per germline, CDR1 SGHRS and CDR2 YFSETQ. This CDR3 contains 16 residues. Losses at the gene ends were 4 bases for V and 3 bases for J; bases not matched to a gene: 6. Here the CDR3 DNA reads TGCGCCAGCAGCCATTCTAGCGGGAGAGACACCGGGGAGCTGTTTTTT. Protein product: CASSHSSGRDTGELFF.

This clone was seen a few times. The chain uses TRBV7-9 and TRBJ1-2; 9 positions agree with TRBD1. Losses at the gene ends were 1 base for V and 3 bases for J; bases not matched to a gene: 9. CDR3 length: 17 amino acids. From germline, CDR1 is SEHNR and CDR2 FQNEAQ (reference sequence). CDR3 sequence: CASSLGTNRGRDYGYTF. The CDR3 DNA follows: TGTGCCAGCAGCTTAGGGACAAACAGGGGGCGAGACTATGGCTACACCTTC.

The chain recombines TRBV7-2 with TRBJ2-7; TRBD2 aligns across 13 bases. The J segment lost 7 bases and the V segment lost 3 bases, leaving 3 bases of the junction unmatched. This CDR3 comprises 14 residues. Germline CDR1 and CDR2: SGHTA and FQGNSA. CDR3 sequence reads: CASSFETSGREQYF. DNA of the CDR3: TGTGCCAGCAGCTTTGAGACTAGCGGGAGGGAGCAGTACTTC.

This chain links TRBV7-9 with TRBJ2-7, with 9 bases identical to TRBD2. V was clipped by 3 bases and J by 4 bases; unmatched bases: 7. This CDR3 comprises 15 residues. Germline V gene sequence: CDR1 SEHNR, CDR2 FQNEAQ (reference sequence). CDR3: CASSFSGTSRYEQYF. CDR3 coding DNA: TGTGCCAGCAGCTTCTCCGGGACTAGCCGTTACGAGCAGTACTTC.